Listed below are T cell receptor beta chains from one sample, sequenced in a study of control samples from healthy donors and cancer patients. Clones were read by immunoSEQ multiplex PCR, and TCRdb kept only the in-frame ones, dropping some. The sample includes 70,000 to 90,000 clones, roughly 89% of them seen just once. The sequencing input was PBMCs. These receptors were collected from a woman aged 60-75 years with head and neck cancer. Both conserved end residues are part of each CDR3. The order of the fields is clone size, D gene, V gene, J gene, CDR3 protein, CDR3 DNA. The D gene is left open where the match is weak. Clone size is not always given. Where it is, it says once, few, many or a class for expanded clones.

clone size: -
D gene: -
V gene: TRBV28
J gene: TRBJ1-2
CDR3 protein: CASSFRFGYTF
CDR3 DNA: TGTGCCAGCAGTTTTCGGTTTGGCTACACCTTC

clone size: medium-sized
D gene: -
V gene: TRBV6-6
J gene: TRBJ1-1
CDR3 protein: CASTPTGRTEAFF
CDR3 DNA: TGTGCCAGCACCCCTACGGGGAGAACTGAAGCTTTCTTT

clone size: -
D gene: TRBD1
V gene: TRBV28
J gene: TRBJ2-7
CDR3 protein: CASSFSLSDRGNYEQYF
CDR3 DNA: TGTGCCAGCAGTTTTTCCCTTTCCGACAGGGGCAACTACGAGCAGTACTTC

clone size: -
D gene: -
V gene: TRBV7-9
J gene: TRBJ2-1
CDR3 protein: CASSLASIDEQFF
CDR3 DNA: TGTGCCAGCAGCTTGGCTAGCATCGATGAGCAGTTCTTC

clone size: -
D gene: TRBD1
V gene: TRBV5-4
J gene: TRBJ1-4
CDR3 protein: CASSLRQGNNEKLFF
CDR3 DNA: TGTGCCAGCAGCCTAAGACAGGGTAATAATGAAAAACTGTTTTTT

clone size: -
D gene: -
V gene: TRBV7-9
J gene: TRBJ2-7
CDR3 protein: CASSSRVGYEQYF
CDR3 DNA: TGTGCCAGCAGCTCCCGCGTAGGATATGAGCAGTACTTC

clone size: -
D gene: -
V gene: TRBV6-5
J gene: TRBJ1-5
CDR3 protein: CASMGQGEGQPQHF
CDR3 DNA: TGTGCCAGCATGGGGCAGGGTGAGGGTCAGCCCCAGCATTTT

clone size: -
D gene: -
V gene: TRBV12-5
J gene: TRBJ2-3
CDR3 protein: CASGNPDGFFTDTQYF
CDR3 DNA: TGTGCTAGTGGTAACCCTGATGGATTCTTCACAGATACGCAGTATTTT

clone size: -
D gene: TRBD1
V gene: TRBV29-1
J gene: TRBJ2-7
CDR3 protein: CSVEDMTGLEQYF
CDR3 DNA: TGCAGCGTTGAAGACATGACAGGGCTCGAGCAGTACTTC

clone size: -
D gene: -
V gene: TRBV4-2
J gene: TRBJ2-5
CDR3 protein: CASKLSEGEETQYF
CDR3 DNA: TGTGCCAGCAAGTTAAGTGAGGGTGAAGAGACCCAGTACTTC

clone size: -
D gene: -
V gene: TRBV6-5
J gene: TRBJ1-1
CDR3 protein: CASSYSMGDTEAFF
CDR3 DNA: TGTGCCAGCAGTTACTCGATGGGTGACACTGAAGCTTTCTTT

clone size: -
D gene: -
V gene: TRBV18
J gene: TRBJ2-7
CDR3 protein: CASSPLHFRSSYEQYF
CDR3 DNA: TGTGCCAGCTCACCATTGCACTTCCGGAGCTCCTACGAGCAGTACTTC

clone size: -
D gene: TRBD1
V gene: TRBV27
J gene: TRBJ1-5
CDR3 protein: CASRGTGSNQPQHF
CDR3 DNA: TGTGCCAGCAGAGGGACAGGTAGCAATCAGCCCCAGCATTTT

clone size: -
D gene: TRBD1
V gene: TRBV3-1/TRBV3-2
J gene: TRBJ1-5
CDR3 protein: CASSQAATGGQPQHF
CDR3 DNA: TGTGCCAGCAGCCAAGCGGCGACAGGGGGACAGCCCCAGCATTTT

clone size: -
D gene: TRBD1
V gene: TRBV5-4
J gene: TRBJ1-6
CDR3 protein: CASSWRDRNSPLHF
CDR3 DNA: TGTGCCAGCAGCTGGAGGGACAGAAATTCACCCCTCCACTTT

clone size: -
D gene: -
V gene: TRBV29-1
J gene: TRBJ2-5
CDR3 protein: CSVDRSQETQYF
CDR3 DNA: TGCAGCGTTGATAGGTCCCAAGAGACCCAGTACTTC

clone size: -
D gene: TRBD2
V gene: TRBV3-1/TRBV3-2
J gene: TRBJ2-2
CDR3 protein: CASSRAGAATGELFF
CDR3 DNA: TGTGCCAGCAGTAGGGCGGGAGCGGCCACCGGGGAGCTGTTTTTT

clone size: -
D gene: TRBD1
V gene: TRBV14
J gene: TRBJ2-4
CDR3 protein: CASSQVDQGENIQYF
CDR3 DNA: TGTGCCAGCAGCCAAGTAGATCAGGGGGAAAACATTCAGTACTTC

clone size: -
D gene: -
V gene: TRBV29-1
J gene: TRBJ1-1
CDR3 protein: CSVESGIRDTEAFF
CDR3 DNA: TGCAGCGTTGAATCTGGGATTAGGGACACTGAAGCTTTCTTT

clone size: -
D gene: -
V gene: TRBV9
J gene: TRBJ1-1
CDR3 protein: CASSGNSNTEAFF
CDR3 DNA: TGTGCCAGCAGCGGAAACAGTAACACTGAAGCTTTCTTT

clone size: -
D gene: -
V gene: TRBV28
J gene: TRBJ2-2
CDR3 protein: CASTIAVGTGELFF
CDR3 DNA: TGTGCCAGCACGATTGCGGTAGGCACCGGGGAGCTGTTTTTT

clone size: -
D gene: -
V gene: TRBV30
J gene: TRBJ2-1
CDR3 protein: CAWRPGTRTYNEQFF
CDR3 DNA: TGTGCCTGGCGACCCGGGACTCGTACCTACAATGAGCAGTTCTTC

clone size: -
D gene: TRBD2
V gene: TRBV19
J gene: TRBJ2-3
CDR3 protein: CASSSTSGSTDTQYF
CDR3 DNA: TGTGCCAGTAGTAGCACTAGCGGGAGCACAGATACGCAGTATTTT

clone size: -
D gene: -
V gene: TRBV27
J gene: TRBJ1-1
CDR3 protein: CASSTMNTEAFF
CDR3 DNA: TGTGCCAGCAGCACAATGAACACTGAAGCTTTCTTT

clone size: -
D gene: -
V gene: TRBV27
J gene: TRBJ2-3
CDR3 protein: CASSFQFGPSTDTQYF
CDR3 DNA: TGTGCCAGCAGTTTTCAGTTCGGACCTAGCACAGATACGCAGTATTTT

clone size: -
D gene: -
V gene: TRBV20-1
J gene: TRBJ2-7
CDR3 protein: CSASVYEQYF
CDR3 DNA: TGCAGTGCTAGCGTTTACGAGCAGTACTTC

clone size: once
D gene: -
V gene: TRBV5-4
J gene: TRBJ2-5
CDR3 protein: CASSLPLQETQYF
CDR3 DNA: TGTGCCAGCAGCTTGCCCCTCCAAGAGACCCAGTACTTC

clone size: -
D gene: -
V gene: TRBV4-3
J gene: TRBJ2-3
CDR3 protein: CASSQETRGSDTQYF
CDR3 DNA: TGCGCCAGCAGCCAAGAGACTAGGGGTTCAGATACGCAGTATTTT

clone size: -
D gene: -
V gene: TRBV10-1
J gene: TRBJ2-2
CDR3 protein: CATTLSRGTGELFF
CDR3 DNA: TGCGCCACCACGTTATCGAGAGGGACCGGGGAGCTGTTTTTT

clone size: -
D gene: TRBD2
V gene: TRBV7-9
J gene: TRBJ2-1
CDR3 protein: CASSLGLAVNNEQFF
CDR3 DNA: TGTGCCAGCAGCTTAGGCCTAGCGGTAAACAATGAGCAGTTCTTC

clone size: once
D gene: -
V gene: TRBV19
J gene: TRBJ1-6
CDR3 protein: CASSEMGSYNSPLHF
CDR3 DNA: TGTGCCAGTAGCGAAATGGGCTCCTATAATTCACCCCTCCACTTT

clone size: -
D gene: -
V gene: TRBV5-6
J gene: TRBJ2-2
CDR3 protein: CASSLRRQDSTGELFF
CDR3 DNA: TGTGCCAGCAGCTTGAGGCGCCAGGATTCCACCGGGGAGCTGTTTTTT

clone size: -
D gene: -
V gene: TRBV5-1
J gene: TRBJ2-3
CDR3 protein: CASSGLQSNTDTQYF
CDR3 DNA: TGCGCCAGCAGCGGGCTACAGAGTAACACAGATACGCAGTATTTT

clone size: -
D gene: -
V gene: TRBV3-1/TRBV3-2
J gene: TRBJ2-5
CDR3 protein: CASSHQTGETQYF
CDR3 DNA: TGTGCCAGCAGCCATCAAACGGGGGAGACCCAGTACTTC

clone size: few
D gene: -
V gene: TRBV7-2
J gene: TRBJ2-1
CDR3 protein: CASSLGDLYNEQFF
CDR3 DNA: TGTGCCAGCAGCTTAGGAGATCTCTACAATGAGCAGTTCTTC

clone size: few
D gene: -
V gene: TRBV7-9
J gene: TRBJ2-7
CDR3 protein: CASSKQTGAPLMGEQYF
CDR3 DNA: TGTGCCAGCAGCAAACAGACAGGCGCTCCACTTATGGGGGAGCAGTACTTC

clone size: -
D gene: TRBD1
V gene: TRBV6-5
J gene: TRBJ1-2
CDR3 protein: CASSSQTGMLNYGYTF
CDR3 DNA: TGTGCCAGCAGTTCCCAGACAGGGATGCTTAACTATGGCTACACCTTC

clone size: -
D gene: TRBD1
V gene: TRBV28
J gene: TRBJ1-4
CDR3 protein: CASRENRGPTNEKLFF
CDR3 DNA: TGTGCCAGCAGAGAGAACAGGGGTCCAACTAATGAAAAACTGTTTTTT

clone size: -
D gene: -
V gene: TRBV5-1
J gene: TRBJ1-5
CDR3 protein: CASSVRGDINQPQHF
CDR3 DNA: TGCGCCAGCAGCGTTCGGGGTGACATCAATCAGCCCCAGCATTTT

clone size: -
D gene: TRBD2
V gene: TRBV7-9
J gene: TRBJ2-5
CDR3 protein: CASSRPSSGIQETQYF
CDR3 DNA: TGTGCCAGCAGTCGGCCGTCTAGCGGGATTCAAGAGACCCAGTACTTC

clone size: -
D gene: TRBD2
V gene: TRBV9
J gene: TRBJ2-7
CDR3 protein: CASSVGASGAYEQYF
CDR3 DNA: TGTGCCAGCAGCGTCGGCGCTAGCGGGGCCTACGAGCAGTACTTC